The clone carrying this T cell receptor (beta chain) showed up just a few times. Its antigen is still unknown. The sample comes from a study of identical twins. General study results and limits: Insertions were fewer in abundant cord blood beta clonotypes, whereas memory repertoires showed none of this pattern.

This CDR3 has 17 amino acids. Germline V gene sequence: CDR1 SGHAT, CDR2 FQNNGV. V was pared by 5 bases and J by 2 bases, with 12 bases of the junction left unmatched. TCRdb re-called the 5' RACE reads through MiXCR, storing one row per CDR3 protein. Among 1.5 million to 2 million distinct CDR3 sequences listed, 32% were seen once. The rearrangement links TRBV11-2 to TRBJ2-1, with 7 bases identical to TRBD2. The source of this sequence is a newborn girl in good health. The specimen was cord blood. CDR3 loop: CASSGKYTGGPYNEQFF. In DNA form, the CDR3 reads TGTGCCAGCAGCGGGAAGTACACGGGGGGACCCTACAATGAGCAGTTCTTC.